This T cell receptor (beta chain) was documented in a study of blood T cells in healthy people across ages (dated by TCRdb to 2015 to 2017). General notes on the study: In model experiments, template switching captured roughly one uniquely barcoded TCR beta cDNA molecule for every two T cells. To track age-related changes in TCR beta repertoire diversity, the study relied on deep sequencing normalized with unique cDNA molecular identifiers. Four age groups were formed from the donors: young (average approximately 17 years), middle-aged (around 37), aged (roughly 59) and long-lived (more than 75). Using the same blood draw, the study looked at two additional independent replicas of 1 million unique cDNA reads for two donors, one aged 18 to 30 and the other aged 80 or older. What the authors observed across the whole study: Donor CMV infection status was unknown, potentially confounding age-related changes in expanded clonotypes. Estimates of total diversity from one million sequenced T cells were regarded as lower bounds and underestimates. Compared with the aged group, more naive CD4+ T cells, fewer expanded clones and increased TCR diversity were shown by the long-lived group, suggesting age selection. Observed TCR beta diversity per million T cells fell roughly linearly with age, and a significant reduction was already apparent by age about 43. Because profiling used bulk unsorted PBMCs, naive and antigen-experienced compartments could not be compared conclusively. A strong correlation was found between observed TCR beta diversity and the percentage of naive T cells measured by flow cytometry.

Libraries were built with 5' RACE. The sequencer was an Illumina HiSeq 2500. A second PCR of roughly 6 to 11 cycles was run with a J-beta primer mix and a sample-barcoded 5' primer. A template-switch 5' adaptor carrying 12 random nucleotides introduced a unique molecular identifier onto each TCR beta cDNA molecule. Each sample yielded at least 2.5 million CDR3-containing paired-end reads. The Mint cDNA synthesis kit, primed by a TRBC-specific oligonucleotide, was used to synthesize first-strand cDNA from all RNA. All cDNA was treated with uracil-DNA glycosylase and then went through a first 18-cycle PCR with the universal primers M1SS and BC2_uni_R. For the original study's pipeline: For normalization, 1 million high-quality reads were randomly selected from each sample, with every read carrying a distinct molecular identifier. Instead of being binned into consensus sequences, reads that shared molecular identifiers were thrown out. MiTCR, set to a Q25 quality threshold and the strictest error-elimination algorithm, was used for CDR3 identification, clonotype clustering and error correction. Lower-bound total TCR beta diversity was estimated with a nonparametric unseen species model using Euler transformation. TCRdb reanalyzed the raw reads on its own, using fastp at Q25 for trimming and MiXCR for clone calling, and kept in-frame beta chains. Entries are consolidated by CDR3 protein sequence, retaining the most common genes and DNA. Here the V and J calls rest on TCRdb's processing, not on the authors' analysis. In all, the sample holds just under 550,000 distinct CDR3 sequences, and approximately 25% of those were seen once. The top ten clones comprise around 10% of the sample.

The approximately 40 donors, aged about 6 to 100 years, were systemically healthy Caucasian individuals from Russia. Roughly 9 milliliters of peripheral blood were drawn from each donor into EDTA-treated Vacutainer tubes. PBMCs were isolated by Ficoll-Paque density-gradient centrifugation, with at least 7 million obtained per sample. Total RNA was extracted from PBMCs with Trizol reagent, with at least 6 micrograms obtained per sample. For every donor, an aliquot of PBMCs went through flow cytometry to measure the percentages of naive CD45RAhigh/CD27high T cells. This clonotype was counted only a few times. It has no known antigen specificity. As the CDR3 is not closed by the conserved phenylalanine or tryptophan, this likely results from a read error. V is clipped by 4 bases and J by 9 bases, and the sequence between their germline boundaries is 13 bases long. The CDR3 has 12 amino acids, counting both end residues. The DNA shown is the 36-base CDR3, in frame from base 1. According to the germline V gene, CDR1 reads SQVTM and CDR2 reads ANQGSEA.

This sample was also put to use in a study of T cells of mothers and their children. In that second paper, the authors write: Donors were nine systemically healthy Caucasian individuals: three mothers and their six children. cDNA synthesis used all of the extracted RNA, with 1.5 ug of RNA in each 15 ul reaction. In the second PCR, the M1S primer introduced both the sample barcodes and 2-4 random nucleotides. Each mother yielded over 9.5 million TCR beta CDR3 reads and each child roughly 3.1 million reads. TCR recombination output is similarly shaped by thymic selection in related and unrelated pairs, with a minor effect exerted by inherited differences. Normalized repertoire overlap was always slightly but never significantly higher in related than unrelated mother-child pairs. No persistent microchimeric T cell clones were found, with a detection sensitivity of roughly 99 clones per million clonotypes. In the study, deep NGS was used to compare the TCR beta repertoires of mothers and children, and features distinguishing related mother-child pairs from unrelated individuals were sought. Mothers averaged about 40 +/- 4 years of age and children averaged about 10 +/- 4 years. After adapter ligation was performed with NEBNext reagents, the libraries were sequenced on an Illumina HiSeq 2000 with 100+100 nt paired-end reads. To prevent cross-contamination, the mother and child libraries were prepared a month apart and were sequenced in separate runs. For each donor, somewhere between about 450,000 and 2,000,000 distinct TCR beta clonotypes were identified. Naive TCR beta clonotypes were estimated from low-frequency clonotypes matched to each donor's FACS-determined naive share, without sorting.

This clonotype originated in a boy between 10 and 17 years old in good health. The sequence joins TRBV29-1 to TRBJ2-1, with the D segment identity uncertain. Sequenced sample: blood. The CDR3 region reads CSVGPNPTEQFL. At the DNA level, the sequence is TGCAGCGTTGGCCCCAATCCCACTGAGCAGTTCCTC.